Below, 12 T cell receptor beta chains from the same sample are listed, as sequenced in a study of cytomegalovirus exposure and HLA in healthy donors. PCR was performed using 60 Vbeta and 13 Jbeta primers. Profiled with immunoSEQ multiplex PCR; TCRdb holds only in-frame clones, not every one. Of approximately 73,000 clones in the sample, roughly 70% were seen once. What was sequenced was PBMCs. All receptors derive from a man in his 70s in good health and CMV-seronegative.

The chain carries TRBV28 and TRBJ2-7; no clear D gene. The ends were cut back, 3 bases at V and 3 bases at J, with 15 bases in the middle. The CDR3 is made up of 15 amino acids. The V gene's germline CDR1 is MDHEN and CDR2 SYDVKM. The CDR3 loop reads CASSLNWQVGYEQYF. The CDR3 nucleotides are TGTGCCAGCAGTTTGAACTGGCAGGTTGGCTACGAGCAGTACTTC.

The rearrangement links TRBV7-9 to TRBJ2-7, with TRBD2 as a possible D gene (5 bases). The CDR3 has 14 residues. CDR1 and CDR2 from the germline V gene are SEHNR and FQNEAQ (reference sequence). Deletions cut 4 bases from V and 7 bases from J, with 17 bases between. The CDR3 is CASSSGWGSFEQYF. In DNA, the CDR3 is TGTGCCAGCAGCTCGGGATGGGGTTCGTTTGAGCAGTACTTC.

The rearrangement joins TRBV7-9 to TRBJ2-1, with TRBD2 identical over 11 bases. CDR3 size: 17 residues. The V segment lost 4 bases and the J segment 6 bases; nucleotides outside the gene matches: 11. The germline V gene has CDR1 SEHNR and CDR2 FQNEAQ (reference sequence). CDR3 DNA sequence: TGTGCCAGCAGCTCGGGACTAGCGGTTCGATCGGTCAATGAGCAGTTCTTC. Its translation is CASSSGLAVRSVNEQFF.

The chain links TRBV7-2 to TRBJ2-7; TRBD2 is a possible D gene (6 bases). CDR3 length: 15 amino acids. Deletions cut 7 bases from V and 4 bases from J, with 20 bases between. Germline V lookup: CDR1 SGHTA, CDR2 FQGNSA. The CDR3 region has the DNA TGTGCCAGCACCCCCCTAGCGACGGGTGGTTACGAGCAGTACTTC. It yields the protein CASTPLATGGYEQYF. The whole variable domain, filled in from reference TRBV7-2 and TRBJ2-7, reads GAGVSQSPSNKVTEKGKDVELRCDPISGHTALYWYRQSLGQGLEFLIYFQGNSAPDKSGLPSDRFSAERTGGSVSTLTIQRTQQEDSAVYLCASTPLATGGYEQYFGPGTRLTVT.

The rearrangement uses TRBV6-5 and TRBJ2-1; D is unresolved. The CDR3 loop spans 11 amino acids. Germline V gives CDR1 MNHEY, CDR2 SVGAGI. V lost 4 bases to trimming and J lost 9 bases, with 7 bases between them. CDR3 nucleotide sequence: TGTGCCAGCAGTTTTAGTATTGAGCAGTTCTTC. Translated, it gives CASSFSIEQFF.

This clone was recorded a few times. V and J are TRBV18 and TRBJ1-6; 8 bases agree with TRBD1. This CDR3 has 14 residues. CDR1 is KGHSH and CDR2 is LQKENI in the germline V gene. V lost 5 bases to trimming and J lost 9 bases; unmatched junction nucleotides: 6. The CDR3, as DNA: TGTGCCAGCTCAAGCGACAGGGGAGCTTCACCCCTCCACTTT. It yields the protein CASSSDRGASPLHF.

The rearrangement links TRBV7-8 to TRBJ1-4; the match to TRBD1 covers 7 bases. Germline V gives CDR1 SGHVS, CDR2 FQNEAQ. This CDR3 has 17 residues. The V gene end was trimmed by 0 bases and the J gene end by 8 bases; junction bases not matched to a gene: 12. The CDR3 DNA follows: TGTGCCAGCAGCTTAGCGGGGGCAAAGGGGGCGCGGGAAAAACTGTTTTTT. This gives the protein CASSLAGAKGAREKLFF.

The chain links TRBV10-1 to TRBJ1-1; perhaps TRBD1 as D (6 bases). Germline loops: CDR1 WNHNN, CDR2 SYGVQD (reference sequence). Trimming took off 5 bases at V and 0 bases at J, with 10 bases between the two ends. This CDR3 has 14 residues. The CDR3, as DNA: TGCGCCAGCAGTAGGGACACCCTGAACACTGAAGCTTTCTTT. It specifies CASSRDTLNTEAFF.

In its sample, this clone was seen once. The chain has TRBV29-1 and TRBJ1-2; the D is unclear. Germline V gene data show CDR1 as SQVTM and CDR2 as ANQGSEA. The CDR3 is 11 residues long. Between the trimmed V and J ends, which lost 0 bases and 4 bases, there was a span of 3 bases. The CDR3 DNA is TGCAGCGTTGAAGACTTCTATGGCTACACCTTC. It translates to CSVEDFYGYTF.

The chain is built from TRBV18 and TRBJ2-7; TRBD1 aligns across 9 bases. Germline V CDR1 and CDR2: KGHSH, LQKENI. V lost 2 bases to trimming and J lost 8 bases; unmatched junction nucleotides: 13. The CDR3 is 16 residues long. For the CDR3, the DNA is TGTGCCAGCTCACCATCCTGGGACAGGGCGATGAAGAAGCAGTACTTC. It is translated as CASSPSWDRAMKKQYF.

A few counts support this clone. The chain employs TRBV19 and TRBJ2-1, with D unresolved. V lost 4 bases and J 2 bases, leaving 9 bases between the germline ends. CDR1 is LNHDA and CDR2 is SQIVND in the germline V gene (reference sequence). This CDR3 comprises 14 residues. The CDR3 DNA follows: TGTGCCAGTAGTACCCTATTTACCTACAATGAGCAGTTCTTC. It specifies CASSTLFTYNEQFF.

CDR3 residues: CASSLPGQIMNTEAFF. The CDR3 DNA reads as TGTGCCAGCAGTTTACCGGGACAGATAATGAACACTGAAGCTTTCTTT. The chain employs TRBV28 and TRBJ1-1; 7 nucleotides align to TRBD1. CDR3 length: 16 residues. The germline V gene has CDR1 MDHEN and CDR2 SYDVKM. J was trimmed by 0 bases and V by 2 bases; bases with no gene match: 6.